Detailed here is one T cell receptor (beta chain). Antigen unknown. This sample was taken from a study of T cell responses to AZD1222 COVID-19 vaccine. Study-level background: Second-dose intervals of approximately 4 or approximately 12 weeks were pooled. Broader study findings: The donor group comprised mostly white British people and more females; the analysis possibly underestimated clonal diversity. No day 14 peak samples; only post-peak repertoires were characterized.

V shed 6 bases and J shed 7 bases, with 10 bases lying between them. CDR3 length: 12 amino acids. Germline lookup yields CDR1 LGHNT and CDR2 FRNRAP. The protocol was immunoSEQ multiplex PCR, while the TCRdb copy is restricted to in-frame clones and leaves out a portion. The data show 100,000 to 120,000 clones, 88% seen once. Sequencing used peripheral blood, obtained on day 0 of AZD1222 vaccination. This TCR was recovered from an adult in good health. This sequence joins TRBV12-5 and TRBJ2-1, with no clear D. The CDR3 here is CASGTLRNEQFF. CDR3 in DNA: TGTGCTAGTGGGACATTAAGAAATGAGCAGTTCTTC.